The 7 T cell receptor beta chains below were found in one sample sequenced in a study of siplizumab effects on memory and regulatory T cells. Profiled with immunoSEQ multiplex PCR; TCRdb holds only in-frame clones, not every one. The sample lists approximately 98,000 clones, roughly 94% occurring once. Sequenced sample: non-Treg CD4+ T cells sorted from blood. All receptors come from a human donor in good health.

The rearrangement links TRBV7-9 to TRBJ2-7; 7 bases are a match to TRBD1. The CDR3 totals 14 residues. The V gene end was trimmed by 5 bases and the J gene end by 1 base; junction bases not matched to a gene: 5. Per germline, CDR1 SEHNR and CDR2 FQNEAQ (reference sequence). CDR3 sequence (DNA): TGTGCCAGCAGCGTACCGACAGGGTCCTACGAGCAGTACTTC. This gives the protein CASSVPTGSYEQYF.

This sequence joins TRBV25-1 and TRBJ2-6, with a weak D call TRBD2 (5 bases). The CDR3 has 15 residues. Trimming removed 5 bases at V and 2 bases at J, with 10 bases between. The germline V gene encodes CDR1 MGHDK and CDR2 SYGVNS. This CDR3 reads CASSTPGTGANVLTF. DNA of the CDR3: TGTGCCAGCAGTACCCCCGGGACTGGGGCCAACGTCCTGACTTTC.

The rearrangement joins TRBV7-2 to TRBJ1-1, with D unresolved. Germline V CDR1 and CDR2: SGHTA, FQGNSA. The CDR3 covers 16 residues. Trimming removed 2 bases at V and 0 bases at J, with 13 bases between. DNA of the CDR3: TGTGCCAGCAGCTTAAAGTTAGGACTCCTGAACACTGAAGCTTTCTTT. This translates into CASSLKLGLLNTEAFF.

This CDR3 reads CATKDPGAYGYTF. The CDR3 DNA sequence: TGTGCCACCAAGGACCCAGGGGCCTATGGCTACACCTTC. The rearrangement joins TRBV19 to TRBJ1-2; D is perhaps TRBD1 (6 bases). There are 13 residues in the CDR3. Trimming pared 10 bases from V and 4 bases from J, leaving 16 bases between. Germline CDR1 reads LNHDA; CDR2 reads SQIVND (reference sequence).

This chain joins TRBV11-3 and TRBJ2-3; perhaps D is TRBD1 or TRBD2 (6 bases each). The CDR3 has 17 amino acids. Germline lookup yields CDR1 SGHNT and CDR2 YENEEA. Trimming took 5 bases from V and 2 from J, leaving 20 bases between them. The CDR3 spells CASSAGDWGRDTDTQYF. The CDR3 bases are TGTGCCAGCAGCGCAGGGGACTGGGGCAGGGACACAGATACGCAGTATTTT.

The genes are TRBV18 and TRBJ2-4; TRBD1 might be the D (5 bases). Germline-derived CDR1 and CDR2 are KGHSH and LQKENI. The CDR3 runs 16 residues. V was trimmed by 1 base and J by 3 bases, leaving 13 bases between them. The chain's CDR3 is CASSPQGPLGKNIQYF. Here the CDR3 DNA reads TGTGCCAGCTCACCACAGGGGCCCTTAGGCAAAAACATTCAGTACTTC.

CDR3 coding DNA: TGTGCCAGCAGCCCGGGACTAGCGGGAGGATCCGGTACGCAGTATTTT. This gives the protein CASSPGLAGGSGTQYF. This chain links TRBV14 with TRBJ2-3, with 15 bases that match TRBD2. J was trimmed by 8 bases and V by 4 bases; bases with no gene match: 7. Germline V lookup: CDR1 SGHDN, CDR2 FVKESK. The length of the CDR3 is 16 residues. The whole variable domain, remainder taken from reference TRBV14 and TRBJ2-3, is EAGVTQFPSHSVIEKGQTVTLRCDPISGHDNLYWYRRVMGKEIKFLLHFVKESKQDESGMPNNRFLAERTGGTYSTLKVQPAELEDSGVYFCASSPGLAGGSGTQYFGPGTRLTVL.